These 20 T cell receptor beta chains originate from one sample sequenced in a study of vaccination and CD4 T cells after COVID-19. The antigens for these receptors are not known. Oncomine TCR Beta short-read sequencing was applied to DNA from cultured CD4+ T cells. TCRdb recomputed calls from the PCR reads with MiXCR, one row per CDR3 protein. Of roughly 19,000 distinct CDR3 sequences listed, over 50% are singletons. Stated treatment: roughly 11-day PBMC culture with coronavirus spike peptide pools or control peptides (ViraFEST assay). This specimen consisted of CD4+ T cells from blood, cultured in vitro, obtained before SARS-CoV-2 vaccination. These receptors came from a human donor who had recovered from COVID-19.

This clonotype was recorded a few times. The rearrangement uses TRBV10-3 and TRBJ2-5; 10 nucleotides line up with TRBD1. Germline-derived CDR1 and CDR2 are ENHRY and SYGVKD. This CDR3 is built from 14 residues. The V segment lost 6 bases and the J segment 3 bases; nucleotides outside the gene matches: 4. CDR3 in amino acids: CAIREDRGEETQYF. The CDR3 DNA reads TGTGCCATCAGGGAGGACAGGGGGGAAGAGACCCAGTACTTC.

By share, this clonotype ranks as medium-sized (0.01 to 0.1%). The V call is TRBV27, the J call TRBJ2-3, with 14 bases aligning to TRBD2. Trimming at V came to 5 bases and at J to 0 bases, leaving 7 bases not matched to a gene. This CDR3 region has 18 residues. CDR1 is MNHEY and CDR2 is SMNVEV in the germline V gene (reference sequence). The CDR3 region is CASSQGTSGSYSTDTQYF. The DNA of the CDR3 is TGTGCCAGCAGTCAGGGGACTAGCGGGAGTTATAGCACAGATACGCAGTATTTT.

The rearrangement uses TRBV5-4 and TRBJ2-5; the D is unclear. Germline loops: CDR1 SGHNT, CDR2 YYREEE (reference sequence). Trimming left V 2 bases short and J 4 bases short, with 3 bases between. The CDR3 is 11 amino acids. CDR3 DNA: TGTGCCAGCAGCTTTTTAGAGACCCAGTACTTC. Translation: CASSFLETQYF.

This chain uses TRBV19 with TRBJ1-2; no clear D. Germline V gene data show CDR1 as LNHDA and CDR2 as SQIVND (reference sequence). V was shortened by 5 bases and J by 2 bases, with 9 bases between the two germline ends. CDR3 length: 13 amino acids. The CDR3 coding sequence is TGTGCCAGTAGTCTCGATACCAACTATGGCTACACCTTC. Its translation: CASSLDTNYGYTF.

V usage is TRBV6-5 and J usage is TRBJ1-5; D is ambiguous. Germline V gene sequence: CDR1 MNHEY, CDR2 SVGAGI. V gave up 0 bases and J gave up 3 bases, with 6 bases separating them. The CDR3 length is 14 residues. Here the CDR3 DNA reads TGTGCCAGCAGTTACTCGCAGGTCAATCAGCCCCAGCATTTT. Translation gives CASSYSQVNQPQHF.

V and J are TRBV6-2 or TRBV6-3 and TRBJ2-1, with TRBD2 identical over 9 bases. CDR3 length: 13 residues. The germline V gene encodes CDR1 MNHEY and CDR2 SVGEGT. Trimming at V came to 7 bases and at J to 7 bases, leaving 5 bases not matched to a gene. The CDR3 protein is CASTLAGTNEQFF. CDR3 DNA sequence: TGTGCCAGCACCCTAGCGGGGACGAATGAGCAGTTCTTC.

This chain connects TRBV24-1 to TRBJ2-2; D might be TRBD1 (6 bases). Germline-derived CDR1 and CDR2 are KGHDR and SFDVKD. The CDR3 is made up of 13 amino acids. Trimming took off 7 bases at V and 3 bases at J, with 8 bases between the two ends. The CDR3, as DNA: TGTGCCACCAGCCACAGGGACACCGGGGAGCTGTTTTTT. It specifies CATSHRDTGELFF.

In this sample, this clonotype turned up once. The chain uses TRBV7-6 and TRBJ2-3; D is unresolved. There are 14 residues in the CDR3. Germline CDR1 SGHVS, CDR2 FNYEAQ. Trimming took off 1 base at V and 2 bases at J, with 7 bases between the two ends. The CDR3 DNA follows: TGTGCCAGCAGCTTAGGGGCAAACACAGATACGCAGTATTTT. It codes for CASSLGANTDTQYF.

This clonotype turned up a few times. The chain uses TRBV27 and TRBJ1-5, with a weak D call TRBD1 (5 bases). The ends were cut back, 4 bases at V and 3 bases at J, with 7 bases in the middle. CDR3 size: 13 residues. Germline values: CDR1 MNHEY, CDR2 SMNVEV (reference sequence). CDR3 loop: CASSSGDNQPQHF. For the CDR3, the DNA is TGTGCCAGCAGTTCGGGGGACAATCAGCCCCAGCATTTT.

The rearrangement joins TRBV19 to TRBJ2-6, with D possibly TRBD2 on 5 matching bases. The CDR3 has 17 residues. Germline CDR1 reads LNHDA; CDR2 reads SQIVND (reference sequence). Trimming left V 5 bases short and J 1 base short, with 15 bases between. CDR3 DNA: TGTGCCAGTAGTCCACCCTCGGGAAGGTCTGGGGCCAACGTCCTGACTTTC. Its protein is CASSPPSGRSGANVLTF.

This clonotype was picked up a small number of times. The chain couples TRBV15 to TRBJ1-5; maybe TRBD1 (5 bases). The germline V and J ends were trimmed by 1 base and 2 bases, with 15 bases remaining between them. Looked up from germline, CDR1 is LNHNV and CDR2 is YYDKDF (reference sequence). The CDR3 consists of 17 residues. The CDR3 DNA reads as TGTGCCACCAGCAGAGGTGGGACCGCGGGAGGCAATCAGCCCCAGCATTTT. Translated: CATSRGGTAGGNQPQHF.

This chain joins TRBV19 and TRBJ1-6, with D hard to call. Germline V gene sequence: CDR1 LNHDA, CDR2 SQIVND (reference sequence). V shed 5 bases and J shed 4 bases, with 15 bases lying between them. The CDR3 covers 16 residues. The CDR3 DNA follows: TGTGCCAGTAGTCCTGGTGCGAGGGATTATAATTCACCCCTCCACTTT. As protein: CASSPGARDYNSPLHF.

Only a few counts were recorded for this clonotype. The chain combines TRBV5-4 with TRBJ1-3, with D possibly being TRBD1 (5 bases). The CDR3 spans 14 residues. The germline CDR1 and CDR2 sequences are SGHNT and YYREEE (reference sequence). V lost 4 bases and J 3 bases, leaving 11 bases between the germline ends. Written as DNA, the CDR3 is TGTGCCAGCAGCCAAGTGGGGGTTGGAAACACCATATATTTT. Its protein is CASSQVGVGNTIYF.

This clonotype appeared a few times. This chain uses TRBV21-1 with TRBJ2-5; no DNA check was done on the table's D call, TRBD2. TRBV21-1 is shown as a pseudogene. The CDR3 is made up of 17 amino acids. The CDR3 is CASSKAPLAGAPETQYF. CDR3 coding DNA: TGTGCCAGCAGCAAAGCCCCACTAGCGGGAGCCCCAGAGACCCAGTACTTC.

The genes are TRBV6-1 and TRBJ2-7; TRBD2 matches 11 bases. The trim removed 7 bases at V and 3 bases at J, leaving 2 bases unmatched. The germline CDR1 and CDR2 sequences are MNHNS and SASEGT. CDR3 length: 13 amino acids. CDR3 nucleotide sequence: TGTGCCAGCATCCTAGCGGGAGGCTACGAGCAGTACTTC. It codes for CASILAGGYEQYF.

The chain links TRBV7-2 to TRBJ1-4; D perhaps matches TRBD1 (6 bases). Germline V gene lookup returns CDR1 SGHTA and CDR2 FQGNSA. CDR3 length equals 16 residues. Trimming shortened V by 0 bases and J by 3 bases, and 11 bases separated the two germline ends. CDR3 DNA: TGTGCCAGCAGCTTAGCGACAGGCCCGCCTAATGAAAAACTGTTTTTT. This codes for CASSLATGPPNEKLFF.

This chain connects TRBV10-3 to TRBJ2-5; 15 nucleotides line up with TRBD2. Germline-derived CDR1 and CDR2 are ENHRY and SYGVKD. This CDR3 spans 17 amino acids. Losses at the gene ends were 4 bases for V and 2 bases for J; bases not matched to a gene: 5. The chain's CDR3 is CAISGTGTSGRQETQYF. The CDR3 DNA sequence: TGTGCCATCAGTGGGACAGGGACTAGCGGGAGGCAAGAGACCCAGTACTTC.

CDR3 loop: CASSLSGVSYEQYF. CDR3 sequence (DNA): TGCGCCAGCAGCTTGTCGGGGGTGTCCTACGAGCAGTACTTC. This chain connects TRBV5-1 to TRBJ2-7; D might be TRBD2 (6 bases). Trimming removed 1 base at V and 1 base at J, with 9 bases between. The germline CDR1 and CDR2 sequences are SGHRS and YFSETQ. The CDR3 has 14 residues.

CDR3 bases: TGTGCCATCACCCGGGACCCTAGCAATCAGCCCCAGCATTTT. Translating gives CAITRDPSNQPQHF. The chain joins TRBV10-3 to TRBJ1-5, with a weak D call TRBD1 (5 bases). V lost 7 bases, J lost 0 bases, and 10 bases lay in between. Germline CDR1 ENHRY, CDR2 SYGVKD. The CDR3 has 14 amino acids.

A few counts support this clonotype. This sequence joins TRBV6-2 or TRBV6-3 and TRBJ2-1; 8 bases line up with TRBD1. The germline CDR1 and CDR2 sequences are MNHEY and SVGEGT. V was pared by 8 bases and J by 0 bases, with 9 bases of the junction left unmatched. CDR3 size: 16 residues. As DNA, the CDR3 is TGTGCCAGCCAAGACCCAGGGGGCGACTCCTACAATGAGCAGTTCTTC. Translating it yields CASQDPGGDSYNEQFF.